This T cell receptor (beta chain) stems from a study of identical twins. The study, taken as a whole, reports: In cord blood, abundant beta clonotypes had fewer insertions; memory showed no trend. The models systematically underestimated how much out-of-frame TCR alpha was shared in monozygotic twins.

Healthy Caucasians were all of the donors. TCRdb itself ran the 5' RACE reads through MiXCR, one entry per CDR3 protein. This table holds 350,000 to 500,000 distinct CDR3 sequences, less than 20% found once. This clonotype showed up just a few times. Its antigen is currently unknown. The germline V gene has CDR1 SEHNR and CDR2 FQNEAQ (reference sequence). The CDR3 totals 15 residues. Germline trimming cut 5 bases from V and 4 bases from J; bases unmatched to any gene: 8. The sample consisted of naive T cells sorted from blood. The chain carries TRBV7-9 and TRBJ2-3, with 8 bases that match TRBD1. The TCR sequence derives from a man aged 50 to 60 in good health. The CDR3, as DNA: TGTGCCAGCAGCACCCGACAGGGGAGGTCAGATACGCAGTATTTT. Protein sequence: CASSTRQGRSDTQYF.